Reported below is one T cell receptor (beta chain). Clones were sequenced by immunoSEQ multiplex PCR, and TCRdb holds only the in-frame ones, with some missing. In the table there are 20,000 to 25,000 clones, about two thirds of which are singletons. This sample was taken from a study of sequential checkpoint blockade in melanoma. Described treatment: randomized to nivolumab then ipilimumab (arm A) or the reverse (arm B). Live CD3+CD8+ CD19− CD56− cells were sorted from PBMCs. V was cut by 7 bases and J by 0 bases, with 11 bases left in between. Germline-derived CDR1 and CDR2 are LNHNV and YYDKDF (reference sequence). The CDR3 contains 14 residues.

The specimen was CD8+ T cells sorted from blood (inferred from file names), collected from a patient given nivolumab and ipilimumab in sequence. The chain carries TRBV15 and TRBJ2-3, with a possible D match to TRBD2 (5 bases). This sequence was found in a human donor with melanoma. CDR3 sequence reads: CATTDWASTDTQYF. The CDR3 DNA reads as TGTGCCACCACGGACTGGGCTAGCACAGATACGCAGTATTTT.